This section outlines one TCR beta chain sequence together with its context. Its antigen is not known. These data belong to a study of CD8 T cells in ankylosing spondylitis. Study results and limitations: According to the report, clones linked to the disease were significantly enriched in matched synovial fluid samples taken from ankylosing spondylitis patients. About 8 highly homologous variants made up a TCR beta motif that seemed to typify ankylosing spondylitis blood.

Generation of TCR beta libraries employed quantitative 5'-RACE incorporating molecular barcodes. In TCRdb, the 5' RACE reads were re-called with MiXCR into one record per CDR3 protein. The data contain around 890,000 distinct CDR3 sequences, approximately 12% of them singletons. Specimen: blood, either unsorted or a sorted T cell fraction (not recorded which). This clonotype was sampled from a male donor with ankylosing spondylitis.

For the CDR3, the DNA is TGTGCCAGCGGCCCGGTGGGTGTAGATACGCAGTATTTT. This codes for CASGPVGVDTQYF. The chain is built from TRBV5-6 and TRBJ2-3; D remains ambiguous. Looked up from germline, CDR1 is SGHDT and CDR2 is YYEEEE. V lost 7 bases to trimming and J lost 5 bases, with 14 bases between them. The CDR3 loop spans 13 amino acids.